The 25 T cell receptor beta chains in this list originate from one sample, sequenced in a study of T cell changes during pregnancy in multiple sclerosis. TCRdb's table, derived via immunoSEQ multiplex PCR, lists solely in-frame clones and lacks some. The table has about 99,000 clones, roughly 92% seen once. The input for sequencing was peripheral blood, taken after pregnancy. Receptor source: a female donor with multiple sclerosis, enrolled in a pregnancy study.

The chain carries TRBV7-9 and TRBJ2-2; D is possibly TRBD2 (5 bases). The CDR3 totals 16 residues. Germline V gene lookup returns CDR1 SEHNR and CDR2 FQNEAQ (reference sequence). The V and J ends lost 4 bases and 3 bases respectively, with 15 bases between them. The CDR3 nucleotides read TGTGCCAGCAGCTCCGGATCGGGGTTTTACACCGGGGAGCTGTTTTTT. The encoded protein is CASSSGSGFYTGELFF. The full variable domain, its missing parts supplied by reference TRBV7-9 and TRBJ2-2, is DTGVSQNPRHKITKRGQNVTFRCDPISEHNRLYWYRQTLGQGPEFLTYFQNEAQLEKSRLLSDRFSAERPKGSFSTLEIQRTEQGDSAMYLCASSSGSGFYTGELFFGEGSRLTVL.

The rearrangement joins TRBV7-9 to TRBJ2-7; the match to TRBD2 covers 8 bases. V trimming: 2 bases; J trimming: 0 bases; junction bases outside the gene matches: 9. CDR1 and CDR2 from the germline V gene are SEHNR and FQNEAQ (reference sequence). The CDR3 length is 17 residues. In DNA form, the CDR3 reads TGTGCCAGCAGCTTATTGACGGGAGGGCCGAGCTCCTACGAGCAGTACTTC. This sequence encodes CASSLLTGGPSSYEQYF.

The chain couples TRBV7-2 to TRBJ2-4; 14 bases line up with TRBD2. The CDR3 is 19 amino acids. Trimming removed 5 bases from V and 1 base from J; junction bases left unmatched: 10. The V gene's germline CDR1 is SGHTA and CDR2 FQGNSA. The CDR3, as DNA: TGTGCCAGCAGCCCCAGACTAGCGGGAGGGCCGGGGGCCAAAAACATTCAGTACTTC. Residues: CASSPRLAGGPGAKNIQYF.

The chain links TRBV13 to TRBJ2-7, with D unresolved. The germline gives CDR1 PRHDT, CDR2 FYEKMQ (reference sequence). V was trimmed by 0 bases and J by 2 bases, leaving 5 bases between them. The CDR3 spans 13 residues. The CDR3 DNA sequence: TGTGCCAGCAGCTTAGGACAAACCTACGAGCAGTACTTC. Amino acid sequence: CASSLGQTYEQYF.

This clone was detected once. The genes are TRBV5-1 and TRBJ2-7; 8 nucleotides match TRBD2. Germline V gene sequence: CDR1 SGHRS, CDR2 YFSETQ. The CDR3 is 15 amino acids. Unmatched junction bases numbered 4, after V lost 2 bases and J lost 0 bases. Here the CDR3 DNA reads TGCGCCAGCAGCTTCGGGGGGGGCATCTCCTACGAGCAGTACTTC. Protein product: CASSFGGGISYEQYF.

V usage is TRBV7-2 and J usage is TRBJ2-4; 8 positions match TRBD1. The junction had 12 bases not matched to a gene; V was cut back by 1 base and J by 1 base. CDR1 and CDR2 from the germline V gene are SGHTA and FQGNSA. The CDR3 loop spans 19 amino acids. DNA for the CDR3: TGTGCCAGCAGCTTAGAGAGCTTCGGACAGGGCTACGCCAAAAACATTCAGTACTTC. Its translation is CASSLESFGQGYAKNIQYF.

V is TRBV30 and J is TRBJ2-1; D not certain. The CDR3 spans 11 residues. CDR1 and CDR2 (germline): GTSNPN, SVGIG (reference sequence). Trimming removed 6 bases at V and 5 bases at J, with 8 bases between. As DNA, the CDR3 is TGTGCCTGCGGAGAGAACAATGAGCAGTTCTTC. Amino acid sequence: CACGENNEQFF.

This chain links TRBV27 with TRBJ2-7, with 10 bases aligning to TRBD2. The germline gives CDR1 MNHEY, CDR2 SMNVEV (reference sequence). The CDR3 contains 14 residues. Trimming removed 4 bases from V and 3 bases from J; junction bases left unmatched: 3. CDR3 in amino acids: CASSSGLAIYEQYF. CDR3 bases: TGTGCCAGCAGTTCGGGACTAGCGATCTACGAGCAGTACTTC.

This chain connects TRBV19 to TRBJ1-1; 7 nucleotides line up with TRBD1. The germline gives CDR1 LNHDA, CDR2 SQIVND (reference sequence). The CDR3 totals 12 residues. The ends lost 6 bases at V and 4 bases at J; junction bases unmatched: 2. The CDR3 protein is CASRTGTTEAFF. The CDR3 bases are TGTGCCAGTAGGACAGGGACCACTGAAGCTTTCTTT.

CDR3 nucleotides: TGTGCCAGCAGCTTAGACAGGGGCAGAGAAAAACTGTTTTTT. Translated: CASSLDRGREKLFF. The J gene is TRBJ1-4, the V gene TRBV7-9; TRBD1 aligns across 7 bases. Per germline, CDR1 SEHNR and CDR2 FQNEAQ (reference sequence). The CDR3 is made up of 14 amino acids. J gave up 8 bases and V 1 base, and 4 bases lay outside the gene matches.

V gene TRBV6-6 combines with J gene TRBJ2-5, with D possibly TRBD2 on 6 matching bases. This CDR3 has 14 residues. Trimming took off 2 bases at V and 5 bases at J, with 12 bases between the two ends. The germline V gene has CDR1 MNHNY and CDR2 SVGAGI (reference sequence). Written as DNA, the CDR3 is TGTGCCAGCAGTTACCCTCCTAGCGCGGAGACCCAGTACTTC. Translated: CASSYPPSAETQYF.

This clone was seen once. The chain links TRBV5-1 to TRBJ2-7; D not resolved. This CDR3 contains 13 residues. V was shortened by 0 bases and J by 3 bases, with 7 bases between the two germline ends. CDR1 SGHRS and CDR2 YFSETQ come from the germline V gene. In DNA form, the CDR3 reads TGCGCCAGCAGCTTGGGACTTCTCTACGAGCAGTACTTC. Its translation: CASSLGLLYEQYF.

J is TRBJ1-1 and V is TRBV4-3; possibly TRBD1 for D (6 bases). The CDR3 contains 17 residues. Germline assignment: CDR1 LGHNA and CDR2 YSLEER. The V and J ends lost 0 bases and 11 bases respectively, with 25 bases between them. CDR3 region: CASSQELIVGQFWGAFF. CDR3 nucleotides: TGCGCCAGCAGCCAAGAATTGATAGTAGGACAGTTTTGGGGGGCTTTCTTT.

The count of this clone is one. The DNA of the CDR3 is TGTGCCAGCAGCTTAAACGTAGGGGCGGGCCTAGCGGGAGACAATGAGCAGTTCTTC. The encoded protein is CASSLNVGAGLAGDNEQFF. The chain couples TRBV5-6 to TRBJ2-1, with 10 nucleotides matching TRBD2. V dropped 2 bases and J dropped 5; count of bases not matched to a gene: 16. Germline CDR1 and CDR2: SGHDT and YYEEEE. The CDR3 is 19 amino acids. Full variable domain (missing parts from reference TRBV5-6 and TRBJ2-1): DAGVTQSPTHLIKTRGQQVTLRCSPKSGHDTVSWYQQALGQGPQFIFQYYEEEERQRGNFPDRFSGHQFPNYSSELNVNALLLGDSALYLCASSLNVGAGLAGDNEQFFGPGTRLTVL.

The chain is built from TRBV28 and TRBJ2-3; D ambiguous. The length of the CDR3 is 13 residues. Germline loops: CDR1 MDHEN, CDR2 SYDVKM. The V gene lost 3 bases and the J gene lost 5 bases, with 9 bases spanning the gap. CDR3 nucleotide sequence: TGTGCCAGCAGTTTCTTCGGTAGAGATACGCAGTATTTT. Translating it yields CASSFFGRDTQYF. The entire variable domain, with the rest obtained from reference TRBV28 and TRBJ2-3, is as follows: DVKVTQSSRYLVKRTGEKVFLECVQDMDHENMFWYRQDPGLGLRLIYFSYDVKMKEKGDIPEGYSVSREKKERFSLILESASTNQTSMYLCASSFFGRDTQYFGPGTRLTVL.

V usage is TRBV10-3 and J usage is TRBJ2-3; possible D gene TRBD1, 6 bases. Germline V gene sequence: CDR1 ENHRY, CDR2 SYGVKD. CDR3 length: 16 amino acids. The V end was cut by 8 bases, the J end by 0 bases, with 18 bases between. Written as DNA, the CDR3 is TGTGCCATCGGGGACACGGGCAGGGGAAGCACAGATACGCAGTATTTT. This codes for CAIGDTGRGSTDTQYF.

The chain has TRBV14 and TRBJ2-3; 13 nucleotides line up with TRBD2. The V gene's germline CDR1 is SGHDN and CDR2 FVKESK. J was trimmed by 1 base and V by 5 bases; bases with no gene match: 3. The CDR3 is 16 residues long. CDR3 loop: CASSGGLAGRTDTQYF. CDR3 nucleotide sequence: TGTGCCAGCAGCGGGGGACTAGCGGGACGCACAGATACGCAGTATTTT.

This rearrangement joins TRBV9 to TRBJ2-3; 8 positions agree with TRBD2. Unmatched junction bases numbered 10, after V lost 3 bases and J lost 4 bases. This CDR3 has 16 residues. Germline V gives CDR1 SGDLS, CDR2 YYNGEE. DNA of the CDR3: TGTGCCAGCAGCGCCACTAGCGGAGAGGCCGCAGATACGCAGTATTTT. This codes for CASSATSGEAADTQYF.

The chain uses TRBV5-1 and TRBJ2-2; possibly TRBD1 for D (6 bases). Trimming removed 4 bases at V and 3 bases at J, with 19 bases between. This CDR3 contains 17 residues. The germline V gene encodes CDR1 SGHRS and CDR2 YFSETQ. Here the CDR3 DNA reads TGCGCCAGCAGCCCTGGATTAGGAACAGGGTACACCGGGGAGCTGTTTTTT. This translates into CASSPGLGTGYTGELFF.

The V and J genes are TRBV29-1 and TRBJ1-1; no definite D call. CDR1 and CDR2 (germline): SQVTM, ANQGSEA. V was pared by 6 bases and J by 1 base, with 9 bases between. The CDR3 consists of 12 residues. CDR3 in DNA: TGCAGCGTCGCGGTCCCGAACACTGAAGCTTTCTTT. Residues: CSVAVPNTEAFF.

The gene calls are TRBV13 and TRBJ2-2; D not certain. From germline, CDR1 is PRHDT and CDR2 FYEKMQ (reference sequence). This CDR3 is 15 amino acids long. Trimming pared 2 bases from V and 4 bases from J, leaving 11 bases between. The DNA of the CDR3 is TGTGCCAGCAGCTTAAGGCCACAGATCACCGGGGAGCTGTTTTTT. Amino acid sequence: CASSLRPQITGELFF.

This chain joins TRBV27 and TRBJ1-2; 8 nucleotides align to TRBD1. Losses at the gene ends were 2 bases for V and 3 bases for J; bases not matched to a gene: 8. Germline assignment: CDR1 MNHEY and CDR2 SMNVEV (reference sequence). This CDR3 region has 16 residues. CDR3 sequence reads: CASSLSGQGAYYGYTF. The CDR3, as DNA: TGTGCCAGCAGTTTAAGTGGCCAGGGGGCCTACTATGGCTACACCTTC.

The V call is TRBV30, the J call TRBJ2-2; D remains ambiguous. Germline V gene sequence: CDR1 GTSNPN, CDR2 SVGIG (reference sequence). The CDR3 has 14 residues. The ends were cut back, 3 bases at V and 6 bases at J, with 14 bases in the middle. The CDR3 loop is CAWSALSYSGELFF. In DNA form, the CDR3 reads TGTGCCTGGAGCGCCTTAAGTTACTCCGGGGAGCTGTTTTTT.

J is TRBJ2-6 and V is TRBV6-4; D is possibly TRBD1 (5 bases). Germline lookup yields CDR1 MRHNA and CDR2 SNTAGT. The V and J ends lost 4 bases and 0 bases respectively, with 10 bases between them. The CDR3 loop spans 16 amino acids. CDR3 in DNA: TGTGCCAGCAGTGGGCATGACAGCTCTGGGGCCAACGTCCTGACTTTC. Protein: CASSGHDSSGANVLTF.

This chain links TRBV5-8 with TRBJ2-5, with 7 bases fitting TRBD2. The germline V gene encodes CDR1 SGHTS and CDR2 YDEGEE. The J segment lost 5 bases and the V segment lost 4 bases, leaving 17 bases of the junction unmatched. The CDR3 is 17 amino acids. DNA for the CDR3: TGTGCCAGCAGCCCTCCCATGGGAGGGGAGGCCAGGGAGACCCAGTACTTC. Protein: CASSPPMGGEARETQYF.